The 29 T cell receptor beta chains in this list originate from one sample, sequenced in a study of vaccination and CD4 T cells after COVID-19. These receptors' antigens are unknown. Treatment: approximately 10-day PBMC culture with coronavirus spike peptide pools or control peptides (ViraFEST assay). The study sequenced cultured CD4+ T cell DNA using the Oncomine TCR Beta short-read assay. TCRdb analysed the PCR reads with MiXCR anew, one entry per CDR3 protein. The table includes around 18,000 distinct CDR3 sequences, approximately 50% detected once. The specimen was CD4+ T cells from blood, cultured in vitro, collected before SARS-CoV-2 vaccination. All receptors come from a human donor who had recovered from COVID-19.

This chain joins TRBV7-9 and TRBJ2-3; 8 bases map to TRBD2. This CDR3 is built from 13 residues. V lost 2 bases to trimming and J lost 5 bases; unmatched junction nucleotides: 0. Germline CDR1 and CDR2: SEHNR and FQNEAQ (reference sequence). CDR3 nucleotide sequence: TGTGCCAGCAGCTTACTAGCGGGAGATACGCAGTATTTT. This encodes CASSLLAGDTQYF. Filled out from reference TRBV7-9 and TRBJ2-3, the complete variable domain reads DTGVSQNPRHKITKRGQNVTFRCDPISEHNRLYWYRQTLGQGPEFLTYFQNEAQLEKSRLLSDRFSAERPKGSFSTLEIQRTEQGDSAMYLCASSLLAGDTQYFGPGTRLTVL.

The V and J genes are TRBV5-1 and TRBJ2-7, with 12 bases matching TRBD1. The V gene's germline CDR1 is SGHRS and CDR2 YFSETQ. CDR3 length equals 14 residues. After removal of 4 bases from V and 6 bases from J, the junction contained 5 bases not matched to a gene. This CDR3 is CASSGGTGGGEQYF. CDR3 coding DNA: TGCGCCAGCAGCGGAGGGACAGGGGGCGGCGAGCAGTACTTC.

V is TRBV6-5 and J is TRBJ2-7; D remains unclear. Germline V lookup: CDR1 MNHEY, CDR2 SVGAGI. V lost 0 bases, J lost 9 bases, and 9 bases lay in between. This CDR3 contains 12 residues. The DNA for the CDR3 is TGTGCCAGCAGTTACTCGACCAACGCGCAGTACTTC. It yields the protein CASSYSTNAQYF.

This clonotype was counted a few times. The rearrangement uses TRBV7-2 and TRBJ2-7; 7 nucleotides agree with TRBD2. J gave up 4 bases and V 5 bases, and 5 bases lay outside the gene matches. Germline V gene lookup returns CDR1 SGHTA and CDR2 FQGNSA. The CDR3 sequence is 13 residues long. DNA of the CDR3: TGTGCCAGCAGCCCCCTGGGGGGGTACGAGCAGTACTTC. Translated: CASSPLGGYEQYF.

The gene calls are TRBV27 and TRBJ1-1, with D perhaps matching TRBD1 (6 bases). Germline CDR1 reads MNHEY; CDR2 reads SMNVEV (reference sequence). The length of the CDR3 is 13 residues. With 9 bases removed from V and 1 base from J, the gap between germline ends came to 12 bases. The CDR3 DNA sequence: TGTGCCAGATGGACAGTAAAGAACACTGAAGCTTTCTTT. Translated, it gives CARWTVKNTEAFF.

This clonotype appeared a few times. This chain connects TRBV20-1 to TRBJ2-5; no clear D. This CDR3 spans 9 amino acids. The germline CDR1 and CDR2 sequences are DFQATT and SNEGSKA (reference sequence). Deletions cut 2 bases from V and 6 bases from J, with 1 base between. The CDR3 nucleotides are TGCAGTGCTAGAAAGACCCAGTACTTC. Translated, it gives CSARKTQYF.

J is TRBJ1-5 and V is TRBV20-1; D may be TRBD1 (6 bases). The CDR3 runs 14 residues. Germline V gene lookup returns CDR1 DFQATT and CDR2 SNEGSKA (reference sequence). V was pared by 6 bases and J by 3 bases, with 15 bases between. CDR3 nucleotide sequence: TGCAGTGCAGGGGGAGGAACCGCCAATCAGCCCCAGCATTTT. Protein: CSAGGGTANQPQHF.

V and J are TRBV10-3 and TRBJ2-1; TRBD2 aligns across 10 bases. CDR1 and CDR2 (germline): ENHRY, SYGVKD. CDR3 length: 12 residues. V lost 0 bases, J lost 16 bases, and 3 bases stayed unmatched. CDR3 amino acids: CAISESGTSDFF. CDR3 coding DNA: TGTGCCATCAGTGAGTCAGGGACTAGCGACTTCTTC.

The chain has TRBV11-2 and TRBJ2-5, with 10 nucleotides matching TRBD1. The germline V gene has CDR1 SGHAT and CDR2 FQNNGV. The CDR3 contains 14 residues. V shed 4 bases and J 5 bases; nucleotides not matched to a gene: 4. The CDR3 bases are TGTGCCAGCAGCTCGACAGGGGGCGGTGAGACCCAGTACTTC. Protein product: CASSSTGGGETQYF.

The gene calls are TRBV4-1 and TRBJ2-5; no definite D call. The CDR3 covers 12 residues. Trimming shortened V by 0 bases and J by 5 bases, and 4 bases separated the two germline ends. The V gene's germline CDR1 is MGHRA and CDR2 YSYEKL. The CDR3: CASSQDFETQYF. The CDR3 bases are TGCGCCAGCAGCCAAGATTTCGAGACCCAGTACTTC.

The CDR3 region is CASSLTNREQYF. The CDR3 nucleotides are TGTGCCAGCAGCTTGACTAATCGCGAGCAGTACTTC. V gene TRBV11-3 combines with J gene TRBJ2-7, with TRBD2 as a possible D gene (5 bases). V was shortened by 3 bases and J by 6 bases, with 9 bases between the two germline ends. This CDR3 comprises 12 residues. CDR1 and CDR2 (germline): SGHNT, YENEEA.

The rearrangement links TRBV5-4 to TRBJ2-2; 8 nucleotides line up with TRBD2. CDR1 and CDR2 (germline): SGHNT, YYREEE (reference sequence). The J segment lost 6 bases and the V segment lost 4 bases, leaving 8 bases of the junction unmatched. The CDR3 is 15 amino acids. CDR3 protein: CASSEGLGPSGELFF. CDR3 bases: TGTGCCAGCAGCGAGGGACTAGGGCCCTCCGGGGAGCTGTTTTTT.

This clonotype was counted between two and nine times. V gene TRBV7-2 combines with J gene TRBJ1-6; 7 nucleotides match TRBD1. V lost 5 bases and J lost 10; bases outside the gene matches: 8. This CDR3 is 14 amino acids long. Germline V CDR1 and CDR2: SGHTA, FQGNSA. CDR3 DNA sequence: TGTGCCAGCAGCCCAGACAGGGAATTGTCACCCCTCCACTTT. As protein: CASSPDRELSPLHF.

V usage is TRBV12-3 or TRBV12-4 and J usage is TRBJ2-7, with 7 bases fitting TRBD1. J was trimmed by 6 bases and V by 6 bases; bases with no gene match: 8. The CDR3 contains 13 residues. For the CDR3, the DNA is TGTGCCAGCAGCTTAATGTCAGGGGGCGAGCAGTACTTC. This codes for CASSLMSGGEQYF.

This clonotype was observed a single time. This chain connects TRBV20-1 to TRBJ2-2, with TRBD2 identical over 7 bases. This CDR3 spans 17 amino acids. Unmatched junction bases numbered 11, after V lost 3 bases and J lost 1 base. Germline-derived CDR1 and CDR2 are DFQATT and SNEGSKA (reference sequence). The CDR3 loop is CSARPLLWGGNTGELFF. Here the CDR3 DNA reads TGCAGTGCTAGGCCTCTACTTTGGGGGGGGAACACCGGGGAGCTGTTTTTT.

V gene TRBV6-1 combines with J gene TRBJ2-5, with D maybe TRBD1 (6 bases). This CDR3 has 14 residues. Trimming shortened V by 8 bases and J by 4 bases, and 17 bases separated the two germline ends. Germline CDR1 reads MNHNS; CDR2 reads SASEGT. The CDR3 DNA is TGTGCCAGCGTCGGTTACTCAGGGGTAGAGACCCAGTACTTC. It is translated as CASVGYSGVETQYF.

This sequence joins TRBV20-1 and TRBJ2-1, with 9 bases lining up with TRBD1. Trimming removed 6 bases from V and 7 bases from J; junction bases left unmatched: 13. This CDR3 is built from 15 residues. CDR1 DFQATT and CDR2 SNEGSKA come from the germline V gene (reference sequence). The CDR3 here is CSAGRWDRVGNEQFF. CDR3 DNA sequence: TGCAGTGCCGGACGTTGGGACAGGGTAGGGAATGAGCAGTTCTTC.

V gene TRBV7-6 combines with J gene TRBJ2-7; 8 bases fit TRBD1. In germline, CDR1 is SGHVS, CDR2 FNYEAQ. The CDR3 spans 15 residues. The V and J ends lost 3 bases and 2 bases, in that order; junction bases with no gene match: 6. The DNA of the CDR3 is TGTGCCAGCAGCTTGTGTTGCAGGGGGCCCTACGAGCAGTACTTC. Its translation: CASSLCCRGPYEQYF.

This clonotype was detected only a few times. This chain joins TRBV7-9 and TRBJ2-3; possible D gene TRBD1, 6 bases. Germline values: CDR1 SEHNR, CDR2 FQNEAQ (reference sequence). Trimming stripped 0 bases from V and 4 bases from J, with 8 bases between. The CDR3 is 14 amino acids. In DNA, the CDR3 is TGTGCCAGCAGCTTAGCTTCAGGGGCAGATACGCAGTATTTT. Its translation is CASSLASGADTQYF.

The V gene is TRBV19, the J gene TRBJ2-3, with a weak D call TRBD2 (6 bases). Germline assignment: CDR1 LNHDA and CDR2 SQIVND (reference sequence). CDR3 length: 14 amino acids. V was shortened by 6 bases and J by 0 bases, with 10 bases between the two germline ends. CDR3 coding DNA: TGTGCCAGTAGCCTTAGCGGAAGCACAGATACGCAGTATTTT. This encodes CASSLSGSTDTQYF. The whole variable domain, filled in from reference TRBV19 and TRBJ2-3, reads DGGITQSPKYLFRKEGQNVTLSCEQNLNHDAMYWYRQDPGQGLRLIYYSQIVNDFQKGDIAEGYSVSREKKESFPLTVTSAQKNPTAFYLCASSLSGSTDTQYFGPGTRLTVL.

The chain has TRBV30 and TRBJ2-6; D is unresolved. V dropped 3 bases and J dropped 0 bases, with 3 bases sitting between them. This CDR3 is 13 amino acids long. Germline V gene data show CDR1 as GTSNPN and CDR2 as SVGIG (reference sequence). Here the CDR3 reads CAWRHSGANVLTF. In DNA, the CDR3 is TGTGCCTGGAGACACTCTGGGGCCAACGTCCTGACTTTC. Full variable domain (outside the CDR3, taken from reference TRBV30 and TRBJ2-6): SQTIHQWPATLVQPVGSPLSLECTVEGTSNPNLYWYRQAAGRGLQLLFYSVGIGQISSEVPQNLSASRPQDRQFILSSKKLLLSDSGFYLCAWRHSGANVLTFGAGSRLTVL.

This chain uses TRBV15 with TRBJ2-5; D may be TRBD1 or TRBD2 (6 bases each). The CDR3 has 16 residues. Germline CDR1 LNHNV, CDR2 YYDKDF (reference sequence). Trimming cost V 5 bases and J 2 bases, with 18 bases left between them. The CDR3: CATSSRPGGRQETQYF. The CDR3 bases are TGTGCCACCAGCTCTCGGCCTGGGGGGCGGCAAGAGACCCAGTACTTC. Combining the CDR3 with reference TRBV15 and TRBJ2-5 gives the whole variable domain DAMVIQNPRYQVTQFGKPVTLSCSQTLNHNVMYWYQQKSSQAPKLLFHYYDKDFNNEADTPDNFQSRRPNTSFCFLDIRSPGLGDTAMYLCATSSRPGGRQETQYFGPGTRLLVL.

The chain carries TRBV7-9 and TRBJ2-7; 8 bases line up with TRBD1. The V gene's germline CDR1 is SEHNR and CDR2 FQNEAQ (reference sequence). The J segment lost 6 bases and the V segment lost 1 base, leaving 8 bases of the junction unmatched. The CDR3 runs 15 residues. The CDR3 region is CASSLVNRGKGEQYF. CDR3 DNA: TGTGCCAGCAGCTTAGTTAACAGGGGGAAGGGCGAGCAGTACTTC.

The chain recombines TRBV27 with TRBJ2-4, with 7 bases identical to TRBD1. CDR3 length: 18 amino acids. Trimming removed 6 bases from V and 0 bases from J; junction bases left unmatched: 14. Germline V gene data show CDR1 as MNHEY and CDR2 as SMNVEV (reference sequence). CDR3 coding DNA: TGTGCCAGCAGCCAGCGAGGACAGGAGGTCTTAGCCAAAAACATTCAGTACTTC. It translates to CASSQRGQEVLAKNIQYF.

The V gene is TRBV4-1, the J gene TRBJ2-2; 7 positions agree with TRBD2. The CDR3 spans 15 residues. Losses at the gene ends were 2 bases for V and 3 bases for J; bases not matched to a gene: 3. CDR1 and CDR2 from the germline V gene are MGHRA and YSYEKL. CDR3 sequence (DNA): TGCGCCAGCAGCCAACTGGGGAGGGACACCGGGGAGCTGTTTTTT. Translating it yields CASSQLGRDTGELFF.

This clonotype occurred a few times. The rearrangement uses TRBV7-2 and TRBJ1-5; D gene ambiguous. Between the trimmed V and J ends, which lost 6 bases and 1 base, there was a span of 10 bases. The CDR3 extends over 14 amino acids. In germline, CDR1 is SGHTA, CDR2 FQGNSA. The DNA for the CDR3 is TGTGCCAGCAGTAAGGACGCGAGCAATCAGCCCCAGCATTTT. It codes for CASSKDASNQPQHF.

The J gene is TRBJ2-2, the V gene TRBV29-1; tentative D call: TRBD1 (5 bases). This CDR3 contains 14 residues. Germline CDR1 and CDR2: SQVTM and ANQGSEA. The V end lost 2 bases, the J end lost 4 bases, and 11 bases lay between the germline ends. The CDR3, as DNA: TGCAGCGTTGAATCAACAGGCCGCACCGGGGAGCTGTTTTTT. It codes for CSVESTGRTGELFF.

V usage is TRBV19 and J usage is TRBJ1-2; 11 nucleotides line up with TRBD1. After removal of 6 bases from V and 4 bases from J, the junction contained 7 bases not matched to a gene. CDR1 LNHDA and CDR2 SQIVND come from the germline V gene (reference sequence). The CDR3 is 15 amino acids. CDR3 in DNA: TGTGCCAGTAGACTCGGACAGGGGGCCTCCTATGGCTACACCTTC. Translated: CASRLGQGASYGYTF.

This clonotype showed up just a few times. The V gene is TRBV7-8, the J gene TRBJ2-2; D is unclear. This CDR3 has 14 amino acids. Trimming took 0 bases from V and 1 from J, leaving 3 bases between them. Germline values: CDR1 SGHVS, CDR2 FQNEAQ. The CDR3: CASSLAQNTGELFF. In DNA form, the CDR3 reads TGTGCCAGCAGCTTAGCGCAGAACACCGGGGAGCTGTTTTTT.